This TCR beta chain was sequenced in a study of shared T cell receptors in the human thymus. The table lists this clone with a few counts. The CDR3 totals 17 residues. Trimming took off 5 bases at V and 1 base at J, with 15 bases between the two ends. CDR1 and CDR2 from the germline V gene are LNHDA and SQIVND (reference sequence). Profiled with immunoSEQ multiplex PCR; TCRdb holds only in-frame clones, not every one. Of 630,000 or so clones in the sample, approximately 87% were seen once. Another study also made use of these data, one on human thymus T cells.

V gene TRBV19 combines with J gene TRBJ2-6, with D possibly being TRBD1 (5 bases). Sample: thymocytes. The receptor was isolated from a boy younger than two with a congenital heart defect. CDR3 residues: CASSPTAKGSGANVLTF. As DNA, the CDR3 is TGTGCCAGTAGTCCGACAGCCAAGGGGTCTGGGGCCAACGTCCTGACTTTC.